The rows below give T cell receptor beta chains drawn from one sample of a study of cytomegalovirus exposure and HLA in healthy donors. TCRdb's table, derived via immunoSEQ multiplex PCR, lists solely in-frame clones and lacks some. The profile shows about 150,000 clones, 60% to 80% of them singletons. The specimen sequenced was PBMCs. Receptors were obtained from a woman between 50 and 59 years old in good health and CMV-seropositive. Each CDR3 is given with its conserved first and last residue. The order of the fields is CDR3 length, clone size, D gene, J gene, V gene, CDR3 DNA, CDR3 protein. D genes are given only for firm matches. Not every row has a clone size; where given, it reads once, few, many or a size class.

15,once,.,TRBJ2-3,TRBV5-1,TGCGCCAGCAGCCCTGTAATCCTTGGCACAGATACGCAGTATTTT,CASSPVILGTDTQYF
12,.,.,TRBJ1-4,TRBV7-9,TGTGCCAGCAGCTCCGAACTGAAAAAACTGTTTTTT,CASSSELKKLFF
17,.,.,TRBJ1-6,TRBV21-1,TGTGCCAGCAGCTTGCGGGGATTTAGCTCCTATAATTCACCCCTCCACTTT,CASSLRGFSSYNSPLHF
19,.,TRBD2,TRBJ2-2,TRBV5-4,TGTGCCAGCAGCCCCGGTGGGAGGGGCTTTGGTGCCAACACCGGGAAGCTGTTTTTT,CASSPGGRGFGANTGKLFF
12,.,.,TRBJ1-3,TRBV11-2,TGTGCCAGCAGCCAAGAGGGAAACACCATATATTTT,CASSQEGNTIYF
17,.,.,TRBJ2-7,TRBV5-4,TGTGCCAGCAGCTTGCATAATAAACTAGGCTACTCCTACGAGCAGTACTTC,CASSLHNKLGYSYEQYF
15,.,.,TRBJ2-2,TRBV9,TGTGCCAGCAGCGCCAGGGGCGATAGGGCCGGGGAGCTGTTTTTT,CASSARGDRAGELFF
16,few,.,TRBJ2-3,TRBV18,TGTGCCAGCTCATCCACCACAGGGCGGATGGGAGATACGCAGTATTTT,CASSSTTGRMGDTQYF
14,.,TRBD1,TRBJ1-5,TRBV10-3,TGTGCCACCAGCAGGGACAGCAGCAATCAGCCCCAGCATTTT,CATSRDSSNQPQHF
15,few,.,TRBJ1-1,TRBV7-9,TGTGCCAGCAGCCGCCGGGAAACCCCGAACACTGAAGCTTTCTTT,CASSRRETPNTEAFF
10,.,.,TRBJ1-1,TRBV6-1,TGTGCCGCCTACAGGGCTGAAGCTTTCTTT,CAAYRAEAFF
20,few,.,TRBJ2-1,TRBV4-2,TGTGCCAGCAGCCAAGTTACGGGACAGGGGAGCGGGGGGGGCACCAATGAGCAGTTCTTC,CASSQVTGQGSGGGTNEQFF
12,.,TRBD1,TRBJ2-7,TRBV30,TGTGCCTGCAGGGGGCATAACTACGAGCAGTACTTC,CACRGHNYEQYF
15,.,TRBD2,TRBJ2-1,TRBV6-5,TGTGCCAGCGGGCGGGGGACCGGGATCTACAATGAGCAGTTCTTC,CASGRGTGIYNEQFF
15,.,TRBD1,TRBJ1-6,TRBV19,TGTGCCAGTAGTTCCGGACAGGGGGCTGGATCACCCCTCCACTTT,CASSSGQGAGSPLHF
16,.,.,TRBJ2-1,TRBV12-1,TGTGCCAGCAGCTTTGCCAGGACGCGGGGTTACAATGAGCAGTTCTTC,CASSFARTRGYNEQFF
12,.,.,TRBJ1-1,TRBV19,TGTGCCAGTAGTATTCCGGGGACTGAAGCTTTCTTT,CASSIPGTEAFF
13,.,.,TRBJ1-2,TRBV23-1,TGCGCCAGCAGTCGTGGGAGGGAAAGTGGCTACACCTTC,CASSRGRESGYTF
18,.,TRBD1,TRBJ1-1,TRBV5-4,TGTGCCAGCAGCTTTTCGGACAGGGGGCGAGGTTTGAACACTGAAGCTTTCTTT,CASSFSDRGRGLNTEAFF
11,.,.,TRBJ2-1,TRBV5-1,TGCGCCAGCAGCTTGTATAATGAGCAGTTCTTC,CASSLYNEQFF
16,.,.,TRBJ1-2,TRBV27,TGTGCCAGCAGCTTTAGGGGTCAGGAGGGGAACTATGGCTACACCTTC,CASSFRGQEGNYGYTF
16,once,.,TRBJ1-4,TRBV4-1,TGCGCCAGCAGCCAAGCGGGGGGGCGGCCGGTGGGTGAACTGTTTTTT,CASSQAGGRPVGELFF
16,.,TRBD1,TRBJ1-5,TRBV19,TGTGCCAGTAGTAAAACAGGGGGTAGTCGGAATCAGCCCCAGCATTTT,CASSKTGGSRNQPQHF
13,.,.,TRBJ2-7,TRBV6-6,TGTGCCAGCAGTTACTCACAGGGTTACGAGCAGTACTTC,CASSYSQGYEQYF
11,.,.,TRBJ2-5,TRBV20-1,TGCAGTGCTAGATTCGCGGAGACCCAGTACTTC,CSARFAETQYF
17,.,TRBD2,TRBJ2-2,TRBV4-2,TGTGCCAGCAGCCAGGACATGGGACTAAGACTTACTGGGGAGCTGTTTTTT,CASSQDMGLRLTGELFF
16,.,.,TRBJ2-2,TRBV12-5,TGTGCTAGTGGTTTAGGGGGGGCTTCGAACACCGGGGAGCTGTTTTTT,CASGLGGASNTGELFF
18,.,.,TRBJ2-6,TRBV7-9,TGTGCCAGCAGCTTAGCGGGCAGGACTTTGTCTGGGGCCAACGTCCTGACTTTC,CASSLAGRTLSGANVLTF
15,.,.,TRBJ1-6,TRBV10-3,TGTGCCATCAAGGAGGGGGGGCAGGATAATTCACCCCTCCACTTT,CAIKEGGQDNSPLHF
18,.,.,TRBJ1-5,TRBV6-1,TGTGCCAGCAGTGCAACTTTAGACCAGGCTTATAGCAATCAGCCCCAGCATTTT,CASSATLDQAYSNQPQHF
19,.,TRBD1,TRBJ1-3,TRBV14,TGTGCCAGCAGCCACCTACGCCCGGGACAGGGTTTCTCTGGAAACACCATATATTTT,CASSHLRPGQGFSGNTIYF
15,.,.,TRBJ2-2,TRBV5-1,TGCGCCAGCAGCTTGGATAGCCGTGGCACCGGGGAGCTGTTTTTT,CASSLDSRGTGELFF
16,.,TRBD2,TRBJ2-3,TRBV2,TGTGCCAGCAGAAAAAGCGGGGGGGCTACTCTAGATACGCAGTATTTT,CASRKSGGATLDTQYF
16,few,.,TRBJ1-3,TRBV6-5,TGTGCCAGCAGTTCCCCCGGGGGTCCCTCTGGAAACACCATATATTTT,CASSSPGGPSGNTIYF
16,.,TRBD1,TRBJ2-7,TRBV4-1,TGCGCCAGCAGCCAAGATCTTACAGGGGGCAGGTACGAGCAGTACTTC,CASSQDLTGGRYEQYF
14,.,.,TRBJ1-2,TRBV5-8,TGTGCCAGCAGCATGACCTACTGGAGCTATGGCTACACCTTC,CASSMTYWSYGYTF
13,.,.,TRBJ1-3,TRBV15,TGTGCCACCAGCAGCCCTAGGGGAAACACCATATATTTT,CATSSPRGNTIYF
15,few,TRBD1,TRBJ2-3,TRBV6-6,TGTGCCAGCAGTGACCGGGACAGGGGTACAGATACGCAGTATTTT,CASSDRDRGTDTQYF
14,.,.,TRBJ2-7,TRBV30,TGTGCCTGGAGTGGCAGGGGGGTATCCTACGAGCAGTACTTC,CAWSGRGVSYEQYF
19,.,TRBD1,TRBJ2-6,TRBV5-4,TGTGCCAGCAGGGGAGGGACAGGGGGGGGCTCCTCTGGGGCCAACGTCCTGACTTTC,CASRGGTGGGSSGANVLTF
12,.,.,TRBJ2-7,TRBV11-2,TGTGCCAGCCTCTCTGCAGGAACCGAGCAGTACTTC,CASLSAGTEQYF
14,.,.,TRBJ2-7,TRBV5-1,TGCGCCAGCAGCTTCTCTACAGGGTCCTACGAGCAGTACTTC,CASSFSTGSYEQYF